A single sample is the source of the 22 T cell receptor beta chains below, sequenced in a study of a mutant IDH1 vaccine in newly diagnosed glioma. Time point denoted: week 47, end of study. In every dose of vaccine, 300 ug of mutant IDH1 20-mer peptide was given alongside topical imiquimod. Clones were sequenced by immunoSEQ multiplex PCR, and TCRdb holds only the in-frame ones, with some missing. The sample lists roughly 43,000 clones, roughly 82% occurring once. No antigens are known for them. The sequencing here drew on PBMCs, taken from a glioma patient whose treatment included an IDH1 peptide vaccine. These receptors originate from a man between 18 and 35 years old with glioma. Some clones in this sample may be carry-over from other donors' samples.

V gene TRBV6-5 combines with J gene TRBJ1-2; D is unresolved. Germline-derived CDR1 and CDR2 are MNHEY and SVGAGI. This CDR3 comprises 16 residues. V was pared by 4 bases and J by 4 bases, with 19 bases between. The CDR3 coding sequence is TGTGCCAGCAGTTCATCGACCGGGTCTTACCGCTATGGCTACACCTTC. As protein: CASSSSTGSYRYGYTF.

V is TRBV6-6 and J is TRBJ1-6; D unclear. CDR1 is MNHNY and CDR2 is SVGAGI in the germline V gene (reference sequence). V lost 0 bases and J lost 5, with 8 bases in between. The CDR3 sequence is 15 residues long. The CDR3: CASSYSGNDNSPLHF. For the CDR3, the DNA is TGTGCCAGCAGTTACTCCGGGAACGATAATTCACCCCTCCACTTT.

This chain uses TRBV30 with TRBJ2-7; D ambiguous. Germline V gene data show CDR1 as GTSNPN and CDR2 as SVGIG (reference sequence). The CDR3 contains 13 residues. Trimming took 0 bases from V and 2 from J, leaving 8 bases between them. CDR3 region: CAWSVGIAYEQYF. DNA of the CDR3: TGTGCCTGGAGTGTGGGGATAGCCTACGAGCAGTACTTC.

This clone was counted a single time. This chain joins TRBV7-2 and TRBJ1-1; possibly TRBD1 for D (5 bases). This CDR3 comprises 17 residues. The V and J ends lost 1 base and 0 bases respectively, with 15 bases between them. Per germline, CDR1 SGHTA and CDR2 FQGNSA. The DNA of the CDR3 is TGTGCCAGCAGCTTAGGGCTGACGGGACGGATGAACACTGAAGCTTTCTTT. Encoded protein: CASSLGLTGRMNTEAFF.

This clone has only one observation. The V and J genes are TRBV5-6 and TRBJ2-5, with D possibly matching TRBD1 (6 bases). Germline V gives CDR1 SGHDT, CDR2 YYEEEE. Trimming removed 4 bases at V and 5 bases at J, with 15 bases between. The CDR3 runs to 14 residues. The CDR3 is CASSLQGIGETQYF. The CDR3 nucleotides read TGTGCCAGCAGCCTACAGGGAATAGGGGAGACCCAGTACTTC.

This clone was seen a few times. This sequence joins TRBV29-1 and TRBJ1-2; no reliable D call. The CDR3 spans 11 residues. Trimming took 4 bases from V and 7 from J, leaving 10 bases between them. Germline loops: CDR1 SQVTM, CDR2 ANQGSEA. In nucleotides, the CDR3 is TGCAGCGTTGTTGGAAGCCTTGGCTACACCTTC. This translates into CSVVGSLGYTF.

The gene calls are TRBV9 and TRBJ2-1, with D unresolved. V was clipped by 0 bases and J by 3 bases, with 4 bases between them. The CDR3 runs to 13 residues. The V gene's germline CDR1 is SGDLS and CDR2 YYNGEE. CDR3 nucleotides: TGTGCCAGCAGCGTAGCGGACTACAATGAGCAGTTCTTC. This encodes CASSVADYNEQFF.

This clone was recorded a few times. This chain uses TRBV6-1 with TRBJ1-2; D is uncertain. The ends were cut back, 1 base at V and 2 bases at J, with 17 bases in the middle. CDR1 and CDR2 from the germline V gene are MNHNS and SASEGT. There are 17 residues in the CDR3. The CDR3 DNA is TGTGCCAGCAGTGAAGACCCACGTAAGGGCAGGAACTATGGCTACACCTTC. This encodes CASSEDPRKGRNYGYTF.

The chain is built from TRBV5-4 and TRBJ2-7, with a possible D match to TRBD2 (6 bases). Germline V gene sequence: CDR1 SGHNT, CDR2 YYREEE (reference sequence). The CDR3 has 15 amino acids. V lost 0 bases, J lost 0 bases, and 10 bases lay in between. The CDR3 nucleotides are TGTGCCAGCAGCTTGGGCGGGGTTCTCTCCTACGAGCAGTACTTC. As protein: CASSLGGVLSYEQYF.

The J gene is TRBJ2-7, the V gene TRBV10-3; 7 nucleotides align to TRBD1. Germline values: CDR1 ENHRY, CDR2 SYGVKD. V dropped 6 bases and J dropped 1; count of bases not matched to a gene: 3. CDR3 length equals 13 residues. The DNA for the CDR3 is TGTGCCATCAGGCCGGGACAGTCCTACGAGCAGTACTTC. It specifies CAIRPGQSYEQYF.

The rearrangement links TRBV6-5 to TRBJ1-4; D uncertain. V lost 8 bases, J lost 1 base, and 14 bases lay in between. CDR3 length equals 15 residues. The V gene's germline CDR1 is MNHEY and CDR2 SVGAGI. As DNA, the CDR3 is TGTGCCAGCCAGGCCGGCGGGTTAACTAATGAAAAACTGTTTTTT. Translation: CASQAGGLTNEKLFF.

This chain uses TRBV27 with TRBJ1-2; no clear D. V lost 1 base, J lost 6 bases, and 12 bases lay in between. This CDR3 is built from 14 residues. CDR1 is MNHEY and CDR2 is SMNVEV in the germline V gene (reference sequence). Here the CDR3 DNA reads TGTGCCAGCAGTTTATATGCAGGTTCAGATGGCTACACCTTC. The encoded protein is CASSLYAGSDGYTF.

The V and J genes are TRBV30 and TRBJ1-1; the D is unclear. With 4 bases removed from V and 6 bases from J, the gap between germline ends came to 15 bases. This CDR3 is built from 13 residues. The germline V gene encodes CDR1 GTSNPN and CDR2 SVGIG (reference sequence). CDR3 sequence reads: CAWINYRGAEAFF. The CDR3 DNA is TGTGCCTGGATCAATTATCGGGGAGCTGAAGCTTTCTTT. Supplemented by reference TRBV30 and TRBJ1-1, the full variable domain reads SQTIHQWPATLVQPVGSPLSLECTVEGTSNPNLYWYRQAAGRGLQLLFYSVGIGQISSEVPQNLSASRPQDRQFILSSKKLLLSDSGFYLCAWINYRGAEAFFGQGTRLTVV.

This clone was seen a single time. The genes are TRBV6-5 and TRBJ2-2, with D perhaps TRBD1 (6 bases). CDR1 is MNHEY and CDR2 is SVGAGI in the germline V gene. The V gene lost 2 bases and the J gene lost 6 bases, with 10 bases spanning the gap. CDR3 length: 14 amino acids. The CDR3 nucleotides are TGTGCCAGCAGTTACCAGGGGCAAGCCGGGGAGCTGTTTTTT. It specifies CASSYQGQAGELFF.

CDR3 DNA: TGTGCCAGCAGTTTTCGGGGATCAAGCTCCTACGAGCAGTACTTC. Amino acids: CASSFRGSSSYEQYF. The chain has TRBV27 and TRBJ2-7; the D gene is possibly TRBD2 (5 bases). CDR3 length: 15 amino acids. V was trimmed by 3 bases and J by 0 bases, leaving 12 bases between them. CDR1 and CDR2 from the germline V gene are MNHEY and SMNVEV (reference sequence).

The chain carries TRBV7-2 and TRBJ1-2; D is perhaps TRBD1 (6 bases). Germline CDR1 reads SGHTA; CDR2 reads FQGNSA. This CDR3 comprises 16 residues. V dropped 5 bases and J dropped 4 bases, with 20 bases sitting between them. CDR3 sequence (DNA): TGTGCCAGCAGCGGGTCGGGGGGGGCGCGTGGCTATGGCTACACCTTC. Amino acid sequence: CASSGSGGARGYGYTF.

This chain connects TRBV30 to TRBJ2-5; 8 bases map to TRBD1. V was pared by 5 bases and J by 1 base, with 3 bases of the junction left unmatched. This CDR3 region has 13 residues. Germline CDR1 and CDR2: GTSNPN and SVGIG (reference sequence). The chain's CDR3 is CAWVGQGQETQYF. CDR3 sequence (DNA): TGTGCCTGGGTAGGACAGGGCCAAGAGACCCAGTACTTC.

CDR3 in amino acids: CASSPLGQAEAFF. The CDR3 coding sequence is TGTGCCAGCTCACCACTGGGGCAGGCTGAAGCTTTCTTT. V gene TRBV18 combines with J gene TRBJ1-1; maybe TRBD1 (5 bases). V lost 1 base to trimming and J lost 6 bases, with 9 bases between them. CDR3 size: 13 residues. Looked up from germline, CDR1 is KGHSH and CDR2 is LQKENI.

This clone is labeled medium-sized. The CDR3 protein is CASSSYNSGANVLTF. The CDR3 region has the DNA TGTGCCAGCAGCTCGTATAACTCTGGGGCCAACGTCCTGACTTTC. This chain uses TRBV7-8 with TRBJ2-6; no definite D call. The CDR3 has 15 residues. The V end was cut by 4 bases, the J end by 0 bases, with 7 bases between. Germline values: CDR1 SGHVS, CDR2 FQNEAQ.

This chain joins TRBV14 and TRBJ2-3, with a possible D match to TRBD2 (6 bases). The CDR3 contains 15 residues. The V end lost 1 base, the J end lost 2 bases, and 10 bases lay between the germline ends. Germline V lookup: CDR1 SGHDN, CDR2 FVKESK. The CDR3 bases are TGTGCCAGCAGCCAAGGGGACTTATACACAGATACGCAGTATTTT. Protein product: CASSQGDLYTDTQYF.

V is TRBV12-5 and J is TRBJ1-1; D gene uncertain. Germline V gene sequence: CDR1 LGHNT, CDR2 FRNRAP. This CDR3 contains 15 residues. V was shortened by 0 bases and J by 4 bases, with 12 bases between the two germline ends. CDR3 loop: CASGLVLRESTEAFF. The CDR3 nucleotides are TGTGCTAGTGGTTTGGTACTAAGGGAGTCCACTGAAGCTTTCTTT.

The V gene is TRBV30, the J gene TRBJ1-2; D is ambiguous. The CDR3 loop spans 12 amino acids. Germline CDR1 GTSNPN, CDR2 SVGIG (reference sequence). The V and J ends lost 4 bases and 4 bases respectively, with 10 bases between them. The CDR3 region has the DNA TGTGCCTGGACCGAAGGACTCTATGGCTACACCTTC. Translated, it gives CAWTEGLYGYTF.